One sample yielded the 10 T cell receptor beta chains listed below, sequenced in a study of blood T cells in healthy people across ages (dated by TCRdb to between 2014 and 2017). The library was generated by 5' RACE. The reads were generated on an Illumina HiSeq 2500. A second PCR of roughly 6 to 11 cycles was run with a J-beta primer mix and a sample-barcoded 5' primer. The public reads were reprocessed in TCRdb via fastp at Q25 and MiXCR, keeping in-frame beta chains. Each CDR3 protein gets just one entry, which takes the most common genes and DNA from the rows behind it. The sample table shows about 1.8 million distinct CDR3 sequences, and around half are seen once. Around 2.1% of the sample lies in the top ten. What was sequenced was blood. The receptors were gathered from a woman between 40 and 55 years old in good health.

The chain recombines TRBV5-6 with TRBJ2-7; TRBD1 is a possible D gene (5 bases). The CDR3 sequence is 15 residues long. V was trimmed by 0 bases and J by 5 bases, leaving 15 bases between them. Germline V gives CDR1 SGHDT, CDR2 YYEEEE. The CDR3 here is CASSLALQVTNEQYF. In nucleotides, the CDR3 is TGTGCCAGCAGCTTGGCCTTACAGGTTACCAACGAGCAGTACTTC.

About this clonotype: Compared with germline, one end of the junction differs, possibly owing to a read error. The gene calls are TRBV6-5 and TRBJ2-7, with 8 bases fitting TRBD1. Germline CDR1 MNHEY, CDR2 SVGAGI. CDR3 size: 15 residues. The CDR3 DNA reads TGTGTCAGCAGTTACGGGGACAGGAGGTACTACGAGCAGTGCTTC. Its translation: CVSSYGDRRYYEQCF.

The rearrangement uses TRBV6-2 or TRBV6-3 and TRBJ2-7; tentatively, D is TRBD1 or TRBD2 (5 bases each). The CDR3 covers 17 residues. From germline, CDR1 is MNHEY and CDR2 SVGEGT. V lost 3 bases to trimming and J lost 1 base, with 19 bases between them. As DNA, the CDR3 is TGTGCCAGCAGTTATCCACGAGGACACTCGGGGTCCTACGAGCAGTACTTC. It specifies CASSYPRGHSGSYEQYF.

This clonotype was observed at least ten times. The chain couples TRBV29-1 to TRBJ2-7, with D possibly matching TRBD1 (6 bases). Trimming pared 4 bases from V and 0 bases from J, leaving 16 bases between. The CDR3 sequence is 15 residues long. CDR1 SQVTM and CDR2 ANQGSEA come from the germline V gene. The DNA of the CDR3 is TGCAGCGTTGGATTCATGGCAGGGGCCTCCTACGAGCAGTACTTC. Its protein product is CSVGFMAGASYEQYF.

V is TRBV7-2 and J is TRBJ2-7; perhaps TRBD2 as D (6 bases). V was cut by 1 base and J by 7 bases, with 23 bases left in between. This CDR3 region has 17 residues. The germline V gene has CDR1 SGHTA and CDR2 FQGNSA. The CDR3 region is CASSLGPPGLSYNEQYF. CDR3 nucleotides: TGTGCCAGCAGCTTAGGCCCCCCCGGACTATCGTACAATGAGCAGTACTTC.

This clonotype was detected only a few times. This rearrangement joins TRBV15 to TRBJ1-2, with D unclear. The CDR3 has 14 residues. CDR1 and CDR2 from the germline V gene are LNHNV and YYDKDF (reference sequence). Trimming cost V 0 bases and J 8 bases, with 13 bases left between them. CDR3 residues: CATSRDNRRQGYTF. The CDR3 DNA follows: TGTGCCACCAGCAGAGATAACCGTCGGCAGGGCTACACCTTC.

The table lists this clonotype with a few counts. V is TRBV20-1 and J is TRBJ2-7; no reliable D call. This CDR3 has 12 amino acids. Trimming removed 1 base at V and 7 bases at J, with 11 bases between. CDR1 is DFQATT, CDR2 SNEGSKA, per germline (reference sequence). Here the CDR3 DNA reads TGCAGTGCTAGAGTCCGAAACGGGGAGCAGTACTTC. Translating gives CSARVRNGEQYF.

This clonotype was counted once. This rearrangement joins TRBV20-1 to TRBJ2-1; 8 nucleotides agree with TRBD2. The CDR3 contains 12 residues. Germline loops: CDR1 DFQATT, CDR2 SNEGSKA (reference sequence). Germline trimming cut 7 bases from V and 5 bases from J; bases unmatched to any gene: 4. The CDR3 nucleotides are TGCAGTGGCGGGGGGCCCCACAATGAGCAGTTCTTC. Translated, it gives CSGGGPHNEQFF.

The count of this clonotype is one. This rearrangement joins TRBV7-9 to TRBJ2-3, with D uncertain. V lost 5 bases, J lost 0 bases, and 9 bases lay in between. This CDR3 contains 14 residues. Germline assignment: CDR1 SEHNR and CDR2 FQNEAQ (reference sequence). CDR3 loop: CASSHRQSTDTQYF. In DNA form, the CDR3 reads TGTGCCAGCAGCCACCGCCAGAGCACAGATACGCAGTATTTT.

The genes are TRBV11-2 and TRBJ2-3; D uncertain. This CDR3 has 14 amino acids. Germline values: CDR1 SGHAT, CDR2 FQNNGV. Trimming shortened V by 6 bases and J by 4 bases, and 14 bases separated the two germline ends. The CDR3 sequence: CASRSSGLADTQYF. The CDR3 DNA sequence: TGTGCCAGCAGATCCAGTGGGCTCGCAGATACGCAGTATTTT.